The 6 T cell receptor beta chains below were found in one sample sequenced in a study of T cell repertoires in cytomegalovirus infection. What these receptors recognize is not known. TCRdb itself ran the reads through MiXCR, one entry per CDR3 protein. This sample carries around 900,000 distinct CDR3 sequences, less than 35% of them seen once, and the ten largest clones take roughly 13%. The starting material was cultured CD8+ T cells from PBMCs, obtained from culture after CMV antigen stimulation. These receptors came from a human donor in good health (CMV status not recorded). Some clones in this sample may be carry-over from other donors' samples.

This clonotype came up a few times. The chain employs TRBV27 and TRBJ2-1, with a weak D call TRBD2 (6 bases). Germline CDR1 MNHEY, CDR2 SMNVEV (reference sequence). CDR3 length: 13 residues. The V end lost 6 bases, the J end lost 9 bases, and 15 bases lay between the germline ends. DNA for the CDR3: TGTGCCAGCAGCATAGGGAGGACGTCTGAGCAGTTCTTC. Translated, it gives CASSIGRTSEQFF.

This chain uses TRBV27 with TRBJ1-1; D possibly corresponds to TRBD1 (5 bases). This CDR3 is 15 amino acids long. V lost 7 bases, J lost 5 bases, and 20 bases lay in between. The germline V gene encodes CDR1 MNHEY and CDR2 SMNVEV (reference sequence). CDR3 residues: CASKPRDRDATEAFF. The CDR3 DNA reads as TGTGCCAGCAAACCGAGGGACCGCGACGCAACTGAAGCTTTCTTT.

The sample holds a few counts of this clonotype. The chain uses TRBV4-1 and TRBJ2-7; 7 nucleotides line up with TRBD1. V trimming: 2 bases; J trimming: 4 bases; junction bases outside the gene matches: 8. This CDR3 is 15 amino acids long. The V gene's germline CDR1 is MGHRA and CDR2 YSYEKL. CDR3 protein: CASSQTDRFEYEQYF. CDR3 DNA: TGCGCCAGCAGCCAAACGGACAGGTTTGAGTACGAGCAGTACTTC.

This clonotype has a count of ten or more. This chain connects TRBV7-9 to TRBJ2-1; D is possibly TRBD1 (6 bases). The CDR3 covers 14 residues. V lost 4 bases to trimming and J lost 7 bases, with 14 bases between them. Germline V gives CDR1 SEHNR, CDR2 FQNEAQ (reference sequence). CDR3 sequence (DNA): TGTGCCAGCAGCTCGTCGGACAGCCCAAATGAGCAGTTCTTC. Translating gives CASSSSDSPNEQFF.

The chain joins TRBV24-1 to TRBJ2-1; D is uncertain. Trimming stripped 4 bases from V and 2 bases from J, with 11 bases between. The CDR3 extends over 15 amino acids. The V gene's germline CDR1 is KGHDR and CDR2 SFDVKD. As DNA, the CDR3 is TGTGCCACCAGTGACTCAGGACCCCCCTACAATGAGCAGTTCTTC. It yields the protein CATSDSGPPYNEQFF.

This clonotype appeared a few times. CDR3 sequence reads: CASNPIGITEAFF. CDR3 DNA: TGTGCCAGTAACCCCATCGGGATCACTGAAGCTTTCTTT. The V gene is TRBV19, the J gene TRBJ1-1; D is undetermined. The CDR3 sequence is 13 residues long. V gave up 7 bases and J gave up 4 bases, with 13 bases separating them. Germline-derived CDR1 and CDR2 are LNHDA and SQIVND (reference sequence).